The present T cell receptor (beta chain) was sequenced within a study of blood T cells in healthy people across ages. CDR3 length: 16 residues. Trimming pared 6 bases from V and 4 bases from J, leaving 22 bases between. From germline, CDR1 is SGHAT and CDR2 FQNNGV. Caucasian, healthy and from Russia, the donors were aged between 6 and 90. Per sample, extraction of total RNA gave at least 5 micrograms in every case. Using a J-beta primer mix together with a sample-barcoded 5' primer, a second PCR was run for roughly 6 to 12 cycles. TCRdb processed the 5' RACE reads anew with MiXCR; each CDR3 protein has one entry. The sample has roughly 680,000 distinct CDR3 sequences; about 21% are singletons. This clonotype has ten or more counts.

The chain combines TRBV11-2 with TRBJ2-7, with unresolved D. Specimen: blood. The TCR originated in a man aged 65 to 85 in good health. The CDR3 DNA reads TGTGCCAGCAGATCGTTACCTAGGAATGAGCTATACGAGCAGTACTTC. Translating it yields CASRSLPRNELYEQYF.